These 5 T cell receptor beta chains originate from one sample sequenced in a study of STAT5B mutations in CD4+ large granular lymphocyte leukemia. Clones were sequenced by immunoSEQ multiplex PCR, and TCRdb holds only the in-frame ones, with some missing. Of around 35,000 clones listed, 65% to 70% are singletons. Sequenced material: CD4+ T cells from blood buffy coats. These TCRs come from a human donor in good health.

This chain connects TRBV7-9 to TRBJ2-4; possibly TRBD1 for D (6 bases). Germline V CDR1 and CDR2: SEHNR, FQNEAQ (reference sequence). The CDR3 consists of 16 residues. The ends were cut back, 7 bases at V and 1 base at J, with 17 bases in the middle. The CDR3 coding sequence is TGTGCCAGCACCACGGTGGGGGCTGGGGCCAAAAACATTCAGTACTTC. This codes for CASTTVGAGAKNIQYF.

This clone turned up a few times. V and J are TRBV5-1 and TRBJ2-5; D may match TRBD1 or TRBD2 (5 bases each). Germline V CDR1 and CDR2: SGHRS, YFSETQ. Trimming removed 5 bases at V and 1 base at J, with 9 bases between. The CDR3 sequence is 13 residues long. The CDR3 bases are TGCGCCAGCAGTCGAGGGGCCCAAGAGACCCAGTACTTC. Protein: CASSRGAQETQYF.

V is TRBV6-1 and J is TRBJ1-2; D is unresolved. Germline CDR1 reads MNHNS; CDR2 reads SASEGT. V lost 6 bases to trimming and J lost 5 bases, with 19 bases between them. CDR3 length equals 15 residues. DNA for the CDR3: TGTGCCAGCAGCGCCTCCACTGTGGGCATGTATGGCTACACCTTC. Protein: CASSASTVGMYGYTF.

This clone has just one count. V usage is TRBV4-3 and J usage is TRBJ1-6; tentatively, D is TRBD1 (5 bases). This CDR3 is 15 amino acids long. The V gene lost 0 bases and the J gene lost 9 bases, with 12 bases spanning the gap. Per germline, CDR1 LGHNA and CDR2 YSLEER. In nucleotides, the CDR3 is TGCGCCAGCAGCCAAGAGCGGACAAGAGGTTCACCCCTCCACTTT. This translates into CASSQERTRGSPLHF.

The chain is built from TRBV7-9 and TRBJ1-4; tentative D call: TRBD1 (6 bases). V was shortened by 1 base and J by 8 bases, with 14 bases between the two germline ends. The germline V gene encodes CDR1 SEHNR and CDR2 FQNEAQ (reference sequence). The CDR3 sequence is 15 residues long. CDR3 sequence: CASSLGGDITEKLFF. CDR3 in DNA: TGTGCCAGCAGCTTAGGGGGGGACATTACCGAAAAACTGTTTTTT.